The 16 T cell receptor beta chains given below trace back to one sample, sequenced in a study of PD-1 blockade in classical Hodgkin lymphoma. Libraries were prepared by immunoSEQ multiplex PCR; TCRdb keeps only in-frame clonotypes and omits some of them. The table has approximately 59,000 clones, under 95% seen once. All trial patients relapsed after autologous stem cell transplantation. The sample consisted of peripheral blood mononuclear cells (PBMCs), taken before the second cycle of nivolumab. The receptors stem from a human donor with classical Hodgkin lymphoma.

This clone is a singleton in its sample. The gene calls are TRBV7-3 and TRBJ2-5; possible D gene TRBD2, 5 bases. This CDR3 comprises 13 residues. Germline V lookup: CDR1 SGHTA, CDR2 FQGTGA. The V and J ends lost 5 bases and 4 bases respectively, with 11 bases between them. The CDR3 loop reads CASSNGRGETQYF. As DNA, the CDR3 is TGTGCCAGCAGCAACGGACGGGGAGAGACCCAGTACTTC.

The gene calls are TRBV7-2 and TRBJ2-7, with a possible D match to TRBD2 (5 bases). Germline lookup yields CDR1 SGHTA and CDR2 FQGNSA. With 2 bases removed from V and 6 bases from J, the gap between germline ends came to 23 bases. CDR3 length: 17 amino acids. The CDR3 is CASSLWVGVTGSLEQYF. The CDR3 DNA sequence: TGTGCCAGCAGCTTATGGGTGGGAGTAACCGGGTCCCTCGAGCAGTACTTC.

The gene calls are TRBV7-9 and TRBJ2-7; TRBD1 matches at 9 bases. Losses at the gene ends were 5 bases for V and 7 bases for J; bases not matched to a gene: 9. Germline CDR1 SEHNR, CDR2 FQNEAQ (reference sequence). The CDR3 is made up of 14 amino acids. In nucleotides, the CDR3 is TGTGCCAGCAGCCCGACAGGGGGGGTCGGGGAGCAGTACTTC. Amino acid sequence: CASSPTGGVGEQYF.

V and J are TRBV7-6 and TRBJ1-4; D remains ambiguous. The CDR3 is 12 residues long. The V gene lost 3 bases and the J gene lost 6 bases, with 5 bases spanning the gap. Germline loops: CDR1 SGHVS, CDR2 FNYEAQ. Written as DNA, the CDR3 is TGTGCCAGCAGCTTCCCTTATGAAAAACTGTTTTTT. It translates to CASSFPYEKLFF.

The V and J genes are TRBV9 and TRBJ2-3; D may be TRBD1 (6 bases). CDR1 and CDR2 from the germline V gene are SGDLS and YYNGEE. CDR3 length: 17 amino acids. V dropped 4 bases and J dropped 2 bases, with 20 bases sitting between them. The CDR3: CASSPRTGLALTDTQYF. For the CDR3, the DNA is TGTGCCAGCAGCCCCCGAACAGGGTTGGCCCTCACAGATACGCAGTATTTT.

This clone was counted once. This sequence joins TRBV9 and TRBJ2-3; no clear D gene. The CDR3 is 16 residues long. CDR1 is SGDLS and CDR2 is YYNGEE in the germline V gene. V lost 0 bases to trimming and J lost 0 bases, with 11 bases between them. CDR3 DNA sequence: TGTGCCAGCAGCGTAGCTGGCGGAACTAGCACAGATACGCAGTATTTT. It specifies CASSVAGGTSTDTQYF.

The gene calls are TRBV30 and TRBJ1-4; tentatively, D is TRBD1 (5 bases). CDR1 and CDR2 (germline): GTSNPN, SVGIG (reference sequence). The V end was cut by 4 bases, the J end by 8 bases, with 14 bases between. This CDR3 is 13 amino acids long. CDR3 nucleotides: TGTGCCTGGACCAACGATGGGACCGAAAAACTGTTTTTT. This translates into CAWTNDGTEKLFF.

The J gene is TRBJ2-2, the V gene TRBV2; possibly TRBD2 for D (6 bases). Trimming took off 7 bases at V and 6 bases at J, with 21 bases between the two ends. The CDR3 length is 16 residues. From germline, CDR1 is SNHLY and CDR2 FYNNEI. CDR3 protein: CASTGRPGVGAGELFF. CDR3 in DNA: TGTGCCAGCACCGGACGGCCGGGAGTTGGCGCCGGGGAGCTGTTTTTT.

This clone was found once. The chain couples TRBV6-1 to TRBJ2-7, with 10 positions matching TRBD1. This CDR3 spans 14 amino acids. Trimming at V came to 7 bases and at J to 3 bases, leaving 6 bases not matched to a gene. Looked up from germline, CDR1 is MNHNS and CDR2 is SASEGT. As DNA, the CDR3 is TGTGCCAGCAAGACAGGGGGCAACCTCTACGAGCAGTACTTC. This codes for CASKTGGNLYEQYF.

The chain couples TRBV10-3 to TRBJ2-7; TRBD1 matches at 7 bases. The V segment lost 10 bases and the J segment 3 bases; nucleotides outside the gene matches: 6. The CDR3 loop spans 12 amino acids. CDR1 and CDR2 from the germline V gene are ENHRY and SYGVKD. CDR3 region: CATTGQVYEQYF. CDR3 nucleotide sequence: TGTGCCACGACAGGACAGGTCTACGAGCAGTACTTC.

The genes are TRBV27 and TRBJ2-5; D is unresolved. Germline V gene lookup returns CDR1 MNHEY and CDR2 SMNVEV (reference sequence). Trimming left V 0 bases short and J 3 bases short, with 11 bases between. This CDR3 comprises 15 residues. CDR3 sequence: CASSLSAPIKETQYF. As DNA, the CDR3 is TGTGCCAGCAGTTTATCCGCCCCGATTAAAGAGACCCAGTACTTC.

The J gene is TRBJ1-5, the V gene TRBV6-4; the match to TRBD1 covers 7 bases. V shed 3 bases and J 3 bases; nucleotides not matched to a gene: 5. Germline assignment: CDR1 MRHNA and CDR2 SNTAGT. This CDR3 spans 15 amino acids. CDR3 nucleotides: TGTGCCAGCAGTGAAATGACAGGGAACAATCAGCCCCAGCATTTT. Protein sequence: CASSEMTGNNQPQHF.

The J gene is TRBJ2-1, the V gene TRBV27, with 12 bases fitting TRBD1. The CDR3 loop spans 18 amino acids. V shed 2 bases and J 6 bases; nucleotides not matched to a gene: 11. Germline loops: CDR1 MNHEY, CDR2 SMNVEV (reference sequence). This CDR3 reads CASSLLYAGTGGLNEQFF. The CDR3 DNA sequence: TGTGCCAGCAGTTTACTGTACGCCGGGACAGGGGGCCTCAATGAGCAGTTCTTC.

This clone was detected once. V is TRBV2 and J is TRBJ1-1; D is unclear. There are 10 residues in the CDR3. Germline values: CDR1 SNHLY, CDR2 FYNNEI. The V end lost 4 bases, the J end lost 6 bases, and 3 bases lay between the germline ends. The CDR3 protein is CASSAPEAFF. CDR3 in DNA: TGTGCCAGCAGTGCTCCTGAAGCTTTCTTT.

This chain's CDR3 is CAIRRDYEQYF. The CDR3 coding sequence is TGTGCCATCAGACGAGATTACGAGCAGTACTTC. V usage is TRBV10-3 and J usage is TRBJ2-7; D unclear. Trimming removed 6 bases at V and 4 bases at J, with 7 bases between. This CDR3 contains 11 residues. The germline gives CDR1 ENHRY, CDR2 SYGVKD.

The chain has TRBV6-6 and TRBJ1-2; D is perhaps TRBD1 (6 bases). The CDR3 is made up of 14 amino acids. From germline, CDR1 is MNHNY and CDR2 SVGAGI (reference sequence). The V end lost 6 bases, the J end lost 2 bases, and 13 bases lay between the germline ends. The CDR3 protein is CASRTTGRNYGYTF. The DNA for the CDR3 is TGTGCCAGCAGAACGACAGGTCGAAACTATGGCTACACCTTC.